The 22 T cell receptor beta chains in this list originate from one sample, sequenced in a study of blood T cell repertoires in COVID-19. Sequencing used immunoSEQ multiplex PCR; TCRdb keeps in-frame clones, though not all of them. The sample includes approximately 160,000 clones, roughly 84% of them seen just once. Sequencing was done on a sample of peripheral blood. Source of these receptors: a man in his fifties with active or convalescent COVID-19.

This chain joins TRBV9 and TRBJ2-5; TRBD1 matches at 10 bases. The ends lost 2 bases at V and 4 bases at J; junction bases unmatched: 5. This CDR3 comprises 15 residues. Germline V gene data show CDR1 as SGDLS and CDR2 as YYNGEE. DNA for the CDR3: TGTGCCAGCAGCGTCGACAGGGGGCGCCGAGAGACCCAGTACTTC. Translation gives CASSVDRGRRETQYF.

The chain employs TRBV30 and TRBJ1-5; 8 positions match TRBD1. CDR3 length: 13 residues. V lost 5 bases, J lost 5 bases, and 5 bases stayed unmatched. Germline V lookup: CDR1 GTSNPN, CDR2 SVGIG (reference sequence). The CDR3 DNA reads TGTGCCTGGGGTGACAGGGGAGATCAGCCCCAGCATTTT. Translation gives CAWGDRGDQPQHF. The variable domain in full, completed from reference TRBV30 and TRBJ1-5, reads SQTIHQWPATLVQPVGSPLSLECTVEGTSNPNLYWYRQAAGRGLQLLFYSVGIGQISSEVPQNLSASRPQDRQFILSSKKLLLSDSGFYLCAWGDRGDQPQHFGDGTRLSIL.

In this sample, this clone turned up a few times. The CDR3: CATSGQGSAGHIQYF. CDR3 bases: TGTGCCACCAGTGGACAGGGGTCGGCCGGGCACATTCAGTACTTC. V gene TRBV24-1 combines with J gene TRBJ2-4; 8 bases fit TRBD1. CDR1 and CDR2 from the germline V gene are KGHDR and SFDVKD. The J segment lost 8 bases and the V segment lost 5 bases, leaving 10 bases of the junction unmatched. This CDR3 has 15 residues.

The chain combines TRBV11-3 with TRBJ2-1, with 9 bases aligning to TRBD2. This CDR3 comprises 16 residues. After removal of 1 base from V and 7 bases from J, the junction contained 8 bases not matched to a gene. Germline V gene sequence: CDR1 SGHNT, CDR2 YENEEA. The CDR3 sequence: CASSLVLSGRNNEQFF. The CDR3 bases are TGTGCCAGCAGCTTAGTGCTGAGCGGGAGGAATAATGAGCAGTTCTTC.

V and J are TRBV19 and TRBJ1-1, with D tentatively TRBD1 (5 bases). The CDR3 extends over 13 amino acids. V was clipped by 2 bases and J by 4 bases, with 8 bases between them. Germline V gene sequence: CDR1 LNHDA, CDR2 SQIVND (reference sequence). The CDR3 here is CASSILRGTEAFF. The CDR3, as DNA: TGTGCCAGTAGTATACTTAGGGGCACTGAAGCTTTCTTT.

The chain uses TRBV9 and TRBJ2-2; possible D gene TRBD1, 6 bases. This CDR3 comprises 16 residues. Trimming took 0 bases from V and 4 from J, leaving 13 bases between them. In germline, CDR1 is SGDLS, CDR2 YYNGEE. The CDR3 DNA follows: TGTGCCAGCAGCGTAGCTGGGGGCTCGGGCACCGGGGAGCTGTTTTTT. It yields the protein CASSVAGGSGTGELFF.

The genes are TRBV5-1 and TRBJ2-2, with 7 positions matching TRBD1. Germline-derived CDR1 and CDR2 are SGHRS and YFSETQ. The CDR3 loop spans 16 amino acids. Germline trimming cut 0 bases from V and 0 bases from J; bases unmatched to any gene: 2. The DNA of the CDR3 is TGCGCCAGCAGCTTGGGGGGGACAGCGAACACCGGGGAGCTGTTTTTT. Its protein is CASSLGGTANTGELFF.

V and J are TRBV14 and TRBJ1-5; 8 bases fit TRBD1. Germline V CDR1 and CDR2: SGHDN, FVKESK. This CDR3 has 14 amino acids. V shed 3 bases and J 5 bases; nucleotides not matched to a gene: 3. DNA of the CDR3: TGTGCCAGCAGCCAGGCAGGGGGCGATCAGCCCCAGCATTTT. It encodes CASSQAGGDQPQHF. The whole variable domain, remainder taken from reference TRBV14 and TRBJ1-5, is EAGVTQFPSHSVIEKGQTVTLRCDPISGHDNLYWYRRVMGKEIKFLLHFVKESKQDESGMPNNRFLAERTGGTYSTLKVQPAELEDSGVYFCASSQAGGDQPQHFGDGTRLSIL.

This clone was found once. The V and J genes are TRBV6-2 or TRBV6-3 and TRBJ2-2; TRBD2 matches 14 bases. This CDR3 is built from 20 residues. Germline assignment: CDR1 MNHEY and CDR2 SVGEGT. With V trimmed by 4 bases and J by 7 bases, 17 bases remained unmatched. The DNA for the CDR3 is TGTGCCAGCAGTTCCCGGGGACTAGCGGGAGTCTTCTCAGTTGGCGGGGAGCTGTTTTTT. Amino acid sequence: CASSSRGLAGVFSVGGELFF.

The chain carries TRBV6-5 and TRBJ2-5; no clear D. Germline-derived CDR1 and CDR2 are MNHEY and SVGAGI. The CDR3 loop spans 11 amino acids. V dropped 4 bases and J dropped 7 bases, with 7 bases sitting between them. CDR3 residues: CASSLPGTQYF. For the CDR3, the DNA is TGTGCCAGCAGTTTACCGGGGACCCAGTACTTC.

This chain joins TRBV7-2 and TRBJ1-5; 10 positions match TRBD1. This CDR3 is built from 15 residues. V was pared by 5 bases and J by 2 bases, with 3 bases of the junction left unmatched. Germline CDR1 reads SGHTA; CDR2 reads FQGNSA. The CDR3, as DNA: TGTGCCAGCAGCCCCGGGACAGGGGGCAATCAGCCCCAGCATTTT. This gives the protein CASSPGTGGNQPQHF. Looking up the rest from reference TRBV7-2 and TRBJ1-5 gives the full variable domain: GAGVSQSPSNKVTEKGKDVELRCDPISGHTALYWYRQSLGQGLEFLIYFQGNSAPDKSGLPSDRFSAERTGGSVSTLTIQRTQQEDSAVYLCASSPGTGGNQPQHFGDGTRLSIL.

The rearrangement links TRBV10-3 to TRBJ1-2; D is unresolved. V lost 0 bases, J lost 8 bases, and 25 bases lay in between. The germline V gene encodes CDR1 ENHRY and CDR2 SYGVKD. This CDR3 contains 18 residues. The CDR3 DNA follows: TGTGCCATCAGTGAGTCCTTAACTTTAGTATTCCCCCGTTCCGGCTACACCTTC. Encoded protein: CAISESLTLVFPRSGYTF.

The chain is built from TRBV5-6 and TRBJ2-7, with D perhaps matching TRBD1 (6 bases). The CDR3 is 13 amino acids. Trimming took off 0 bases at V and 3 bases at J, with 7 bases between the two ends. Germline lookup yields CDR1 SGHDT and CDR2 YYEEEE. The CDR3 sequence: CASSLGDNYEQYF. CDR3 nucleotides: TGTGCCAGCAGCTTGGGGGACAACTACGAGCAGTACTTC.

The genes are TRBV12-3 or TRBV12-4 and TRBJ2-3; D remains ambiguous. V shed 3 bases and J shed 2 bases, with 6 bases lying between them. There are 13 residues in the CDR3. CDR3 DNA: TGTGCCAGCAGTTTTACACACACAGATACGCAGTATTTT. Its translation: CASSFTHTDTQYF.

The rearrangement joins TRBV5-1 to TRBJ2-3; 12 bases map to TRBD2. This CDR3 comprises 16 residues. With 3 bases clipped from V and 3 bases from J, the junction kept 5 bases outside the gene matches. Germline V CDR1 and CDR2: SGHRS, YFSETQ. CDR3 protein: CASSWIGLAGTDTQYF. The CDR3 DNA follows: TGCGCCAGCAGCTGGATAGGACTAGCGGGGACAGATACGCAGTATTTT.

Written as DNA, the CDR3 is TGTGCCAGCAGCGCCCTACAGGGGGCGCCGGCATACGAGCAGTACTTC. Translation: CASSALQGAPAYEQYF. V is TRBV7-2 and J is TRBJ2-7; TRBD1 agrees at 9 bases. The CDR3 has 16 amino acids. V was clipped by 5 bases and J by 4 bases; unmatched bases: 12. CDR1 SGHTA and CDR2 FQGNSA come from the germline V gene.

This clone was counted only a few times. The chain carries TRBV11-3 and TRBJ2-2, with D perhaps TRBD1 (6 bases). The V and J ends lost 4 bases and 2 bases respectively, with 8 bases between them. The CDR3 loop spans 14 amino acids. Looked up from germline, CDR1 is SGHNT and CDR2 is YENEEA. The DNA for the CDR3 is TGTGCCAGCAGCTGGACAGCCAACACCGGGGAGCTGTTTTTT. This gives the protein CASSWTANTGELFF.

The chain combines TRBV24-1 with TRBJ2-3; 12 bases fit TRBD1. Germline CDR1 is KGHDR and CDR2 is SFDVKD. This CDR3 spans 16 amino acids. Trimming removed 6 bases from V and 5 bases from J; junction bases left unmatched: 8. CDR3 DNA: TGTGCCACCAGTCCCCCGGGACAGGGGGCGCGAGATACGCAGTATTTT. Amino acid sequence: CATSPPGQGARDTQYF.

This chain uses TRBV5-1 with TRBJ2-5; TRBD2 matches 11 bases. The CDR3 covers 16 residues. Germline CDR1 is SGHRS and CDR2 is YFSETQ. The V segment lost 4 bases and the J segment 5 bases; nucleotides outside the gene matches: 10. DNA for the CDR3: TGCGCCAGCAGCCCGGCAGCCCCTAGCGGGGGGGAGACCCAGTACTTC. It yields the protein CASSPAAPSGGETQYF.

This sequence joins TRBV5-1 and TRBJ2-7; D may be TRBD2 (6 bases). The CDR3 has 13 amino acids. V was shortened by 4 bases and J by 3 bases, with 11 bases between the two germline ends. Per germline, CDR1 SGHRS and CDR2 YFSETQ. CDR3 residues: CASSRGLNYEQYF. CDR3 DNA: TGCGCCAGCAGCAGGGGACTCAACTACGAGCAGTACTTC.

J is TRBJ1-2 and V is TRBV28; the match to TRBD1 covers 8 bases. CDR1 is MDHEN and CDR2 is SYDVKM in the germline V gene. CDR3 size: 14 residues. J lost 7 bases, V lost 7 bases, and 11 bases had no gene match. The CDR3 nucleotides read TGTGCCAGCACCTCCCGGACAGGGACTTTTGGCTACACCTTC. Translation: CASTSRTGTFGYTF.

This chain links TRBV19 with TRBJ2-7; 10 nucleotides line up with TRBD2. CDR3 length equals 18 residues. The germline CDR1 and CDR2 sequences are LNHDA and SQIVND (reference sequence). V lost 5 bases, J lost 3 bases, and 16 bases stayed unmatched. The CDR3 DNA is TGTGCCAGTAGTCCAAGCGGGAGGGCCAAAAACATCCTCTACGAGCAGTACTTC. The encoded protein is CASSPSGRAKNILYEQYF.